Listed here are 27 T cell receptor beta chains from one sample, sequenced in a study of blood T cell repertoires in COVID-19. TCRdb's table, derived via immunoSEQ multiplex PCR, lists solely in-frame clones and lacks some. The sample lists about 260,000 clones, around 86% occurring once. Sequenced: peripheral blood. Every receptor here comes from a man aged 18 to 35 with active or convalescent COVID-19.

The V call is TRBV13, the J call TRBJ2-6; no firm D call. Germline CDR1 reads PRHDT; CDR2 reads FYEKMQ (reference sequence). Trimming left V 6 bases short and J 0 bases short, with 9 bases between. The CDR3 is 15 residues long. CDR3 amino acids: CASRVLSSGANVLTF. The CDR3 DNA is TGTGCCAGCAGAGTATTGAGCTCTGGGGCCAACGTCCTGACTTTC.

The rearrangement links TRBV2 to TRBJ2-5; 9 nucleotides align to TRBD1. Germline values: CDR1 SNHLY, CDR2 FYNNEI. Losses at the gene ends were 9 bases for V and 4 bases for J; bases not matched to a gene: 12. There are 15 residues in the CDR3. Here the CDR3 reads CARASLQGAGETQYF. The CDR3 DNA sequence: TGTGCCAGAGCCTCTTTACAGGGGGCGGGAGAGACCCAGTACTTC.

This rearrangement joins TRBV27 to TRBJ2-2; 7 bases match TRBD1. V trimming: 6 bases; J trimming: 7 bases; junction bases outside the gene matches: 11. CDR1 is MNHEY, CDR2 SMNVEV, per germline (reference sequence). The CDR3 consists of 15 residues. The DNA for the CDR3 is TGTGCCAGCAGGTCTGGGACAGATAAAATCGGGGAGCTGTTTTTT. Residues: CASRSGTDKIGELFF.

This clone was picked up one time. This chain uses TRBV24-1 with TRBJ1-2; TRBD1 matches 12 bases. CDR3 length equals 15 residues. Trimming cost V 5 bases and J 10 bases; bases outside gene matches: 10. Germline lookup yields CDR1 KGHDR and CDR2 SFDVKD. The CDR3 is CATSAGQGARDLYTF. The CDR3 DNA follows: TGTGCCACCAGTGCGGGACAGGGGGCGCGAGATCTCTACACCTTC.

The V gene is TRBV12-3 or TRBV12-4, the J gene TRBJ1-5, with a tentative D call TRBD1 (6 bases). The CDR3 loop spans 13 amino acids. Trimming shortened V by 1 base and J by 7 bases, and 8 bases separated the two germline ends. The CDR3 sequence: CASSLGGRQPQHF. DNA for the CDR3: TGTGCCAGCAGTTTAGGGGGGCGGCAGCCCCAGCATTTT.

This chain joins TRBV6-5 and TRBJ1-4; maybe TRBD1 (6 bases). Germline V lookup: CDR1 MNHEY, CDR2 SVGAGI. The V end lost 5 bases, the J end lost 7 bases, and 8 bases lay between the germline ends. The CDR3 extends over 12 amino acids. In DNA, the CDR3 is TGTGCCAGCAGTCGCAGGGGTGAAAAACTGTTTTTT. Translated: CASSRRGEKLFF.

The genes are TRBV7-9 and TRBJ2-6; D gene uncertain. The ends were cut back, 5 bases at V and 0 bases at J, with 20 bases in the middle. CDR1 is SEHNR, CDR2 FQNEAQ, per germline (reference sequence). This CDR3 contains 19 residues. The CDR3 DNA follows: TGTGCCAGCAGCCGGATTACTATCAGCTACCTCTCTGGGGCCAACGTCCTGACTTTC. The encoded protein is CASSRITISYLSGANVLTF.

The chain couples TRBV16 to TRBJ1-6, with 7 bases identical to TRBD1. Germline-derived CDR1 and CDR2 are KGHSY and FQNENV. V lost 0 bases to trimming and J lost 6 bases; unmatched junction nucleotides: 2. CDR3 length: 15 amino acids. CDR3 DNA: TGTGCCAGCAGCCAATCCGGGACAGTTAATTCACCCCTCCACTTT. Amino acid sequence: CASSQSGTVNSPLHF.

CDR3 amino acids: CASSLVAGASTDTQYF. In nucleotides, the CDR3 is TGTGCCAGCAGCCTCGTAGCCGGAGCTAGCACAGATACGCAGTATTTT. The J gene is TRBJ2-3, the V gene TRBV7-3; no clear D. Germline-derived CDR1 and CDR2 are SGHTA and FQGTGA. V lost 5 bases and J 0 bases, leaving 15 bases between the germline ends. The CDR3 runs 16 residues.

This rearrangement joins TRBV5-1 to TRBJ2-7, with TRBD1 identical over 12 bases. The CDR3 spans 15 residues. After removal of 4 bases from V and 2 bases from J, the junction contained 4 bases not matched to a gene. Germline values: CDR1 SGHRS, CDR2 YFSETQ. The CDR3 loop reads CASSLGTGGTYEQYF. Written as DNA, the CDR3 is TGCGCCAGCAGCCTGGGGACAGGGGGCACCTACGAGCAGTACTTC.

The chain employs TRBV3-1 (or the pseudogene TRBV3-2) and TRBJ2-5; 9 positions match TRBD2. This CDR3 is 16 amino acids long. With V trimmed by 1 base and J by 7 bases, 10 bases remained unmatched. Germline CDR1 LGHDT, CDR2 YNNKEL (reference sequence). CDR3 nucleotides: TGTGCCAGCAGCCAAGGGGTAGCGGGAGCCACGGGGACCCAGTACTTC. Protein sequence: CASSQGVAGATGTQYF.

The V gene is TRBV6-6, the J gene TRBJ2-3; 10 bases align to TRBD2. The CDR3 loop spans 16 amino acids. Trimming at V came to 2 bases and at J to 4 bases, leaving 6 bases not matched to a gene. CDR1 and CDR2 from the germline V gene are MNHNY and SVGAGI (reference sequence). Here the CDR3 reads CASSYTAGGPADTQYF. CDR3 nucleotides: TGTGCCAGCAGTTACACAGCGGGGGGGCCGGCAGATACGCAGTATTTT.

The rearrangement links TRBV30 to TRBJ1-1; D is perhaps TRBD1 (6 bases). The V end was cut by 3 bases, the J end by 1 base, with 9 bases between. Germline lookup yields CDR1 GTSNPN and CDR2 SVGIG (reference sequence). The CDR3 totals 13 residues. This chain's CDR3 is CAWREQGNTEAFF. DNA for the CDR3: TGTGCCTGGAGGGAACAGGGGAACACTGAAGCTTTCTTT.

The CDR3 reads CASSGLSGQGPNQPQHF. Written as DNA, the CDR3 is TGTGCCAGCAGTGGCTTGTCGGGACAGGGGCCGAATCAGCCCCAGCATTTT. The chain joins TRBV6-8 to TRBJ1-5; TRBD1 aligns across 10 bases. CDR3 size: 17 residues. In germline, CDR1 is MNHGY, CDR2 SAAAGT. The V gene end was trimmed by 5 bases and the J gene end by 4 bases; junction bases not matched to a gene: 11.

The J gene is TRBJ2-5, the V gene TRBV6-5, with unresolved D. Trimming left V 0 bases short and J 5 bases short, with 10 bases between. Per the germline V gene, CDR1 is MNHEY and CDR2 is SVGAGI. CDR3 size: 14 residues. CDR3 sequence reads: CASSYSERLETQYF. The CDR3 DNA is TGTGCCAGCAGTTACTCCGAGAGGTTGGAGACCCAGTACTTC.

The chain joins TRBV6-5 to TRBJ2-1; TRBD2 agrees at 7 bases. This CDR3 comprises 14 residues. Per the germline V gene, CDR1 is MNHEY and CDR2 is SVGAGI. J was trimmed by 3 bases and V by 6 bases; bases with no gene match: 5. The CDR3: CASREWGGYNEQFF. The CDR3 DNA reads as TGTGCCAGCAGGGAGTGGGGGGGCTACAATGAGCAGTTCTTC.

The chain combines TRBV5-1 with TRBJ1-2; D is perhaps TRBD1 (5 bases). V dropped 4 bases and J dropped 5 bases, with 15 bases sitting between them. The CDR3 spans 14 residues. Germline V CDR1 and CDR2: SGHRS, YFSETQ. CDR3 sequence: CASSIQTELYGYTF. The CDR3 DNA reads TGCGCCAGCAGCATTCAGACAGAATTATATGGCTACACCTTC.

The rearrangement uses TRBV4-1 and TRBJ1-2, with D hard to call. CDR3 length: 15 amino acids. V was pared by 0 bases and J by 1 base, with 9 bases between. The germline V gene has CDR1 MGHRA and CDR2 YSYEKL. CDR3 nucleotides: TGCGCCAGCAGCCAAGATAACGGGTTTAACTATGGCTACACCTTC. As protein: CASSQDNGFNYGYTF.

The chain links TRBV11-3 to TRBJ2-7; 12 bases match TRBD1. Germline CDR1 is SGHNT and CDR2 is YENEEA. Trimming took 4 bases from V and 3 from J; bases not matched to a gene: 10. The CDR3 consists of 17 residues. CDR3 region: CASSSYGTGGPLYEQYF. CDR3 DNA sequence: TGTGCCAGCAGCTCTTACGGGACAGGGGGCCCCCTCTACGAGCAGTACTTC.

The chain couples TRBV19 to TRBJ2-1; the match to TRBD2 covers 10 bases. Germline trimming cut 6 bases from V and 3 bases from J; bases unmatched to any gene: 11. The CDR3 runs 17 residues. Germline lookup yields CDR1 LNHDA and CDR2 SQIVND (reference sequence). The CDR3 protein is CASSLGLAGGLYNEQFF. DNA of the CDR3: TGTGCCAGTAGCTTAGGGTTAGCGGGGGGTCTCTACAATGAGCAGTTCTTC.

This chain joins TRBV19 and TRBJ2-1; D perhaps matches TRBD1 (6 bases). The germline V and J ends were trimmed by 4 bases and 5 bases, with 15 bases remaining between them. There are 15 residues in the CDR3. Germline V CDR1 and CDR2: LNHDA, SQIVND (reference sequence). The CDR3 protein is CASSTTGFWNNEQFF. As DNA, the CDR3 is TGTGCCAGTAGTACAACAGGGTTTTGGAACAATGAGCAGTTCTTC.

This clone was seen only a few times. This sequence joins TRBV28 and TRBJ1-5, with D maybe TRBD1 (6 bases). Trimming pared 2 bases from V and 3 bases from J, leaving 11 bases between. Germline V gives CDR1 MDHEN, CDR2 SYDVKM. There are 15 residues in the CDR3. The CDR3 DNA is TGTGCCAGCAGTTTAAAGTCAGGGGCCAATCAGCCCCAGCATTTT. Protein: CASSLKSGANQPQHF.

The gene calls are TRBV9 and TRBJ1-4; 10 positions match TRBD1. Per germline, CDR1 SGDLS and CDR2 YYNGEE. The V segment lost 4 bases and the J segment 4 bases; nucleotides outside the gene matches: 10. The CDR3 spans 17 residues. The CDR3 here is CASSRTGTGVDNEKLFF. The CDR3 nucleotides read TGTGCCAGCAGCCGTACCGGGACAGGGGTAGATAATGAAAAACTGTTTTTT. Using reference TRBV9 and TRBJ1-4 for the parts outside the CDR3, the full variable domain is DSGVTQTPKHLITATGQRVTLRCSPRSGDLSVYWYQQSLDQGLQFLIQYYNGEERAKGNILERFSAQQFPDLHSELNLSSLELGDSALYFCASSRTGTGVDNEKLFFGSGTQLSVL.

The chain has TRBV4-1 and TRBJ2-5; 8 nucleotides align to TRBD2. The CDR3 contains 15 residues. V lost 6 bases to trimming and J lost 4 bases; unmatched junction nucleotides: 10. Germline CDR1 MGHRA, CDR2 YSYEKL. CDR3 coding DNA: TGCGCCAGCAGGGAAAGCGGGAGTATAGGAGAGACCCAGTACTTC. Protein sequence: CASRESGSIGETQYF.

The gene calls are TRBV6-6 and TRBJ2-1; tentative D call: TRBD2 (6 bases). The CDR3 is 16 amino acids. In germline, CDR1 is MNHNY, CDR2 SVGAGI (reference sequence). The V end lost 0 bases, the J end lost 7 bases, and 16 bases lay between the germline ends. The CDR3 DNA reads as TGTGCCAGCAGTTACTCTAGTATAGCGGTTGGAAATGAGCAGTTCTTC. It encodes CASSYSSIAVGNEQFF.

The chain carries TRBV14 and TRBJ2-7; weak D call: TRBD1 (5 bases). The ends were cut back, 0 bases at V and 2 bases at J, with 8 bases in the middle. The V gene's germline CDR1 is SGHDN and CDR2 FVKESK. This CDR3 comprises 14 residues. The CDR3 region has the DNA TGTGCCAGCAGCCAAGAGGGGCAGGCCTACGAGCAGTACTTC. Translation gives CASSQEGQAYEQYF.

The rearrangement links TRBV5-1 to TRBJ1-4; 8 nucleotides match TRBD1. Germline V gives CDR1 SGHRS, CDR2 YFSETQ. This CDR3 has 14 amino acids. Trimming removed 5 bases from V and 8 bases from J; junction bases left unmatched: 8. Here the CDR3 reads CASRLDRGREKLFF. Written as DNA, the CDR3 is TGCGCCAGCAGACTAGACAGGGGCAGGGAAAAACTGTTTTTT.